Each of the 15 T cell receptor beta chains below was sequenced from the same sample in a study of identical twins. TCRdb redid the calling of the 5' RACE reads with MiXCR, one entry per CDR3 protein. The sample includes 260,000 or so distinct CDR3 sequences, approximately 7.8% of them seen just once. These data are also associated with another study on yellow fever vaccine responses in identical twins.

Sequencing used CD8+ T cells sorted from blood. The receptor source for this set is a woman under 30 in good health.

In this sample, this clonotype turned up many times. This chain's CDR3 is CASSQGSGRNPYEQYF. In DNA form, the CDR3 reads TGCGCCAGCAGCCAAGGTAGCGGGAGGAACCCCTACGAGCAGTACTTC. The J gene is TRBJ2-7, the V gene TRBV4-1; TRBD2 matches 10 bases. The V and J ends lost 1 base and 2 bases, in that order; junction bases with no gene match: 5. The CDR3 contains 16 residues. In germline, CDR1 is MGHRA, CDR2 YSYEKL.

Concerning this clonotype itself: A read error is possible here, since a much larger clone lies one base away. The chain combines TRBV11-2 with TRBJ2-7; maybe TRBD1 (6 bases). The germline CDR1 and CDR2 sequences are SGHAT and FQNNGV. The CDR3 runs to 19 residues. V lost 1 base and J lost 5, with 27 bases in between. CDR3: CASSLVAPGHGPVHNEQYF. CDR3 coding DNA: TGTGCCAGCAGCTTAGTAGCTCCGGGACATGGGCCGGTGCACAACGAGCAGTACTTC.

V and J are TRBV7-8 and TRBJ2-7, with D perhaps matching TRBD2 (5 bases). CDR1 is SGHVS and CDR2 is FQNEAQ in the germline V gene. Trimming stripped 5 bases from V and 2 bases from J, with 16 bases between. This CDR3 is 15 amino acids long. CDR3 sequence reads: CASSPEEGTTYEQYV. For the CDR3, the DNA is TGTGCCAGCAGCCCCGAAGAGGGCACAACCTACGAGCAGTACGTC.

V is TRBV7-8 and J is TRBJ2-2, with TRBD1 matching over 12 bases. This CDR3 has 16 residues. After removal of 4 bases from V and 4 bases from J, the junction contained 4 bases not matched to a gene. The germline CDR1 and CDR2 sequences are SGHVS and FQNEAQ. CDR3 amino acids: CASSSPGQGATGELFF. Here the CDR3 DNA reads TGTGCCAGCAGCTCACCGGGACAGGGGGCCACCGGGGAGCTGTTTTTT.

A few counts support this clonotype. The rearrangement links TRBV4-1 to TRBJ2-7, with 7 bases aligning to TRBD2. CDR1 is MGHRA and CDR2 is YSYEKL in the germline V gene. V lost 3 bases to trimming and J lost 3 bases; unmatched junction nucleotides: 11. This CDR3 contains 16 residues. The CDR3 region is CASSHPTGTTYYEQYF. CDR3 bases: TGCGCCAGCAGCCATCCAACCGGGACTACCTACTACGAGCAGTACTTC.

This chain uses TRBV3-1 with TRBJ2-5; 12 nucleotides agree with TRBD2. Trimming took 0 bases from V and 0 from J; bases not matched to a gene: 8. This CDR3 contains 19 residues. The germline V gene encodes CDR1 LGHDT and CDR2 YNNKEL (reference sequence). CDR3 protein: CASSQDPWTSGEYQETQYF. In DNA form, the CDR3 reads TGTGCCAGCAGCCAAGATCCTTGGACTAGCGGGGAGTACCAAGAGACCCAGTACTTC.

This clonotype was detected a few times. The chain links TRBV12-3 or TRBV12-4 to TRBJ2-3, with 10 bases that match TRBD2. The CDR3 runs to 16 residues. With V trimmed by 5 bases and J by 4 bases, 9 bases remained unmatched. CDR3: CASSPSTSGVSDTQYF. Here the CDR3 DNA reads TGTGCCAGCAGTCCGAGTACTAGCGGGGTATCAGATACGCAGTATTTT.

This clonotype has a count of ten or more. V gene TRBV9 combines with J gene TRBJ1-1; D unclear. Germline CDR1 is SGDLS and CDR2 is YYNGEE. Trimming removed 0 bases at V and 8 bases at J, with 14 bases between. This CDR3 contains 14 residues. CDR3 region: CASSVADPVGEAFF. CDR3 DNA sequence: TGTGCCAGCAGCGTAGCAGACCCTGTGGGGGAAGCTTTCTTT.

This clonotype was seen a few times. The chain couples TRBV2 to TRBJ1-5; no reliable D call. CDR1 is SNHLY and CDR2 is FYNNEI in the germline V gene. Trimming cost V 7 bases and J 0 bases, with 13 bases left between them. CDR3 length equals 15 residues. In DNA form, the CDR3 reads TGTGCCAGCACCAGACTCAAGGATAGCAATCAGCCCCAGCATTTT. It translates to CASTRLKDSNQPQHF. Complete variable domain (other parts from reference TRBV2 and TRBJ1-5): EPEVTQTPSHQVTQMGQEVILRCVPISNHLYFYWYRQILGQKVEFLVSFYNNEISEKSEIFDDQFSVERPDGSNFTLKIRSTKLEDSAMYFCASTRLKDSNQPQHFGDGTRLSIL.

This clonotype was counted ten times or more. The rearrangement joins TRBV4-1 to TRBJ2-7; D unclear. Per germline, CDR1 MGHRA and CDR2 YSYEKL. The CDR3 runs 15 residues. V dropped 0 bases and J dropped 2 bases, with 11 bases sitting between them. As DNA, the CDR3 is TGCGCCAGCAGCCAAGAAAGCCTAGACGCCTACGAGCAGTACTTC. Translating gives CASSQESLDAYEQYF.

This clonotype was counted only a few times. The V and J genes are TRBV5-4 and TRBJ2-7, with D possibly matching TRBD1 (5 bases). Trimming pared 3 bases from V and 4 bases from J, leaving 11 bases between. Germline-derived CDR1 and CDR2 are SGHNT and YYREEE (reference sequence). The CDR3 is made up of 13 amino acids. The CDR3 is CASSSKDSYEQYV. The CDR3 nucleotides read TGTGCCAGCAGCTCTAAAGACAGTTACGAGCAGTACGTC.

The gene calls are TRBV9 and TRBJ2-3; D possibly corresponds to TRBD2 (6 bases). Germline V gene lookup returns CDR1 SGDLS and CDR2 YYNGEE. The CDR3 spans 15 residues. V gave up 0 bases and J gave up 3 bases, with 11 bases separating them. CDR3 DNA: TGTGCCAGCAGCGTAGTTCGCCGGGGGACAGATACGCAGTATTTT. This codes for CASSVVRRGTDTQYF.

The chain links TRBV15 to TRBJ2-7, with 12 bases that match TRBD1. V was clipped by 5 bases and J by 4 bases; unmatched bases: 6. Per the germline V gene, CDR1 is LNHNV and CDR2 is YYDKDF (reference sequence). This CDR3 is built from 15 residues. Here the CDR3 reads CATSPGTGGTYEQYV. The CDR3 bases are TGTGCCACCAGCCCCGGGACAGGGGGCACATACGAGCAGTACGTC.

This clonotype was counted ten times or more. CDR3 coding DNA: TGTGCCATCAGTGAGTCTACGACAGGGCTATACGAGCAGTACGTC. It encodes CAISESTTGLYEQYV. V is TRBV10-3 and J is TRBJ2-7, with 7 bases matching TRBD1. From germline, CDR1 is ENHRY and CDR2 SYGVKD. The CDR3 consists of 15 residues. Trimming cost V 0 bases and J 4 bases; bases outside gene matches: 6.

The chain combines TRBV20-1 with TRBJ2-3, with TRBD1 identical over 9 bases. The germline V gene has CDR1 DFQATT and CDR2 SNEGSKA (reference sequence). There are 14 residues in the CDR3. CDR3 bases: TGCAGCCTTGGGACAGGGACTAGCACAGATACGCAGTATTTT. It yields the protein CSLGTGTSTDTQYF.